This is a list of T cell receptor beta chains from one sample in a study of blood T cells in healthy people across ages. MiXCR, run by TCRdb on the 5' RACE reads, gives a single entry per CDR3 protein. Here the sample spans about 680,000 distinct CDR3 sequences, around half being singletons. Material for sequencing was blood. The receptors shown here come from a woman aged 55-70 years in good health. Both conserved end residues are trimmed from each CDR3. The order of the fields is CDR3 protein, J gene, D gene, CDR3 length, V gene. The D gene is left open where the match is weak.

ATSDSLPGTGTYNEQF,TRBJ2-1,TRBD1,16,TRBV24-1
ASSDRGDETQY,TRBJ2-5,TRBD1,11,TRBV28
ASSQDLGGVAKNIQY,TRBJ2-4,-,15,TRBV3-1
ASSTGVGDNEQF,TRBJ2-1,TRBD1,12,TRBV6-5
SVSAGHTEAF,TRBJ1-1,-,10,TRBV29-1
ATHGQGTTNEKLF,TRBJ1-4,TRBD1,13,TRBV10-3
AVVRRGKETQY,TRBJ2-5,-,11,TRBV30
AISEWQDSNQPQH,TRBJ1-5,-,13,TRBV10-3
SARQGAREKLF,TRBJ1-4,TRBD1,11,TRBV20-1
SAGTTGFIDTQY,TRBJ2-3,-,12,TRBV20-1
ASSRRTGQISSGANVLT,TRBJ2-6,TRBD1,17,TRBV7-2
AWRLLAGPSTDTQY,TRBJ2-3,TRBD2,14,TRBV30
ASSFQGADEQF,TRBJ2-1,TRBD1,11,TRBV5-1
AWSRQGGVEQY,-,-,11,TRBV30
AISERGNIQY,TRBJ2-4,-,10,TRBV10-3
ASSPVSLETQY,TRBJ2-5,-,11,TRBV5-4
ASSSGQGPPNTQY,TRBJ2-3,TRBD1,13,TRBV11-3
ASSQERASYEQY,TRBJ2-7,-,12,TRBV4-2
ASSEGRQGPYEQY,TRBJ2-7,-,13,TRBV2
SARVPSGELYEQY,TRBJ2-7,-,13,TRBV20-1